The present TCR beta chain was sequenced within a study of blood T cell repertoires in COVID-19. For the study at large: The analysed material was cDNA or gDNA that came from T cells, B-cell-depleted T cells, or PBMCs.

Germline trimming cut 4 bases from V and 7 bases from J; bases unmatched to any gene: 7. The CDR3 has 14 residues. CDR1 is SNHLY and CDR2 is FYNNEI in the germline V gene. Assay: immunoSEQ multiplex PCR; the TCRdb copy retains only in-frame clones and omits some. In the table there are around 170,000 clones, 75% to 90% of which are singletons. The source material was peripheral blood. The chain couples TRBV2 to TRBJ1-5; 7 bases map to TRBD1. The sequence was obtained from a woman in her forties with acute or convalescent COVID-19. The CDR3 nucleotides are TGTGCCAGCAGTGCAGGACAGGAATGGCAGCCCCAGCATTTT. Amino acids: CASSAGQEWQPQHF.